Included here is one T cell receptor beta chain sequence, with context. What it binds is not known. The sample originates from a study of T cell responses to AZD1222 COVID-19 vaccine. Profiled with immunoSEQ multiplex PCR; TCRdb holds only in-frame clones, not every one. Of fewer than 20,000 clones in the sample, approximately 89% were seen once. Trimming pared 4 bases from V and 4 bases from J, leaving 13 bases between. The CDR3 is 14 amino acids. Germline CDR1 is SGHRS and CDR2 is YFSETQ. Study-level results: AZD1222 recipients seropositive at baseline numbered only six or seven.

The sequencing used peripheral blood, collected 28 days after the second AZD1222 dose. The sequence came from an adult who received the AZD1222 COVID-19 vaccine. The rearrangement links TRBV5-1 to TRBJ2-3; tentatively, D is TRBD1 or TRBD2 (5 bases each). The CDR3 DNA reads TGCGCCAGCAGCCCAGGGTTAGCGTCAGATACGCAGTATTTT. The encoded protein is CASSPGLASDTQYF.